The 27 T cell receptor beta chains below come from one sample, sequenced in a study of blood T cell repertoires in COVID-19. Sequencing used immunoSEQ multiplex PCR; TCRdb keeps in-frame clones, though not all of them. Of some 140,000 clones in the sample, roughly 80% are singletons; the top ten hold roughly 9.8%. The sample comprised peripheral blood. These receptors all stem from a man aged 60-69 years who had recovered from COVID-19.

This chain uses TRBV2 with TRBJ2-3; perhaps TRBD2 as D (5 bases). Germline V gene sequence: CDR1 SNHLY, CDR2 FYNNEI. V was shortened by 6 bases and J by 0 bases, with 13 bases between the two germline ends. The CDR3 sequence is 15 residues long. CDR3 bases: TGTGCCAGCAGCCCGACTACAACTAGCACAGATACGCAGTATTTT. This codes for CASSPTTTSTDTQYF.

The genes are TRBV5-1 and TRBJ1-1; D is uncertain. The CDR3 totals 14 residues. V dropped 4 bases and J dropped 2 bases, with 12 bases sitting between them. Germline-derived CDR1 and CDR2 are SGHRS and YFSETQ. The CDR3 region has the DNA TGCGCCAGCAGCGAGCAGGTGAGCAACACTGAAGCTTTCTTT. This sequence encodes CASSEQVSNTEAFF.

The rearrangement links TRBV5-4 to TRBJ1-5; 11 bases line up with TRBD1. Germline trimming cut 3 bases from V and 5 bases from J; bases unmatched to any gene: 4. CDR1 SGHNT and CDR2 YYREEE come from the germline V gene (reference sequence). The CDR3 consists of 15 residues. The CDR3 reads CASSSGQGAYQPQHF. The CDR3 bases are TGTGCCAGCAGCTCTGGACAGGGGGCTTATCAGCCCCAGCATTTT.

This sequence joins TRBV7-9 and TRBJ2-5; D might be TRBD2 (5 bases). Germline V gene lookup returns CDR1 SEHNR and CDR2 FQNEAQ (reference sequence). V was trimmed by 3 bases and J by 1 base, leaving 9 bases between them. CDR3 length: 14 residues. The CDR3 reads CASSFLGVQETQYF. CDR3 bases: TGTGCCAGCAGCTTTCTGGGAGTCCAAGAGACCCAGTACTTC.

V gene TRBV28 combines with J gene TRBJ1-1, with no clear D. Germline CDR1 reads MDHEN; CDR2 reads SYDVKM. The CDR3 has 12 amino acids. Trimming took off 2 bases at V and 4 bases at J, with 5 bases between the two ends. DNA for the CDR3: TGTGCCAGCAGTTTAGGGCCCACTGAAGCTTTCTTT. Translating gives CASSLGPTEAFF.

V gene TRBV15 combines with J gene TRBJ2-7; TRBD2 aligns across 10 bases. The CDR3 totals 15 residues. Germline V gene lookup returns CDR1 LNHNV and CDR2 YYDKDF (reference sequence). Trimming cost V 0 bases and J 3 bases; bases outside gene matches: 2. CDR3 bases: TGTGCCACCAGCAGAGAGTCTAGCGGGAGCTACGAGCAGTACTTC. Protein sequence: CATSRESSGSYEQYF.

This chain connects TRBV7-9 to TRBJ1-5; D is uncertain. V was clipped by 6 bases and J by 4 bases, with 10 bases between them. Germline values: CDR1 SEHNR, CDR2 FQNEAQ (reference sequence). This CDR3 contains 13 residues. The CDR3, as DNA: TGTGCCAGCAGATATGACGGGAATCAGCCCCAGCATTTT. Its protein is CASRYDGNQPQHF.

The V call is TRBV7-2, the J call TRBJ2-7; the match to TRBD1 covers 9 bases. V was clipped by 6 bases and J by 0 bases; unmatched bases: 6. The length of the CDR3 is 15 residues. The germline gives CDR1 SGHTA, CDR2 FQGNSA. Here the CDR3 DNA reads TGTGCCAGCAGTCGCCAGGGACAGGGCTCCTACGAGCAGTACTTC. Translated, it gives CASSRQGQGSYEQYF.

The V call is TRBV19, the J call TRBJ2-1, with D tentatively TRBD2 (5 bases). The CDR3 length is 16 residues. Trimming removed 6 bases from V and 8 bases from J, with 23 bases in between. Germline CDR1 LNHDA, CDR2 SQIVND (reference sequence). The CDR3 sequence is CASSTGVRGRGYEQFF. The CDR3 nucleotides are TGTGCCAGTAGCACCGGAGTTCGAGGGAGAGGGTATGAGCAGTTCTTC.

The chain is built from TRBV14 and TRBJ1-6; 7 bases are a match to TRBD1. The CDR3 consists of 17 residues. J lost 1 base, V lost 2 bases, and 5 bases had no gene match. CDR1 is SGHDN, CDR2 FVKESK, per germline. The CDR3 spells CASSQRQGASYNSPLHF. The CDR3 DNA sequence: TGTGCCAGCAGCCAACGACAGGGAGCTTCCTATAATTCACCCCTCCACTTT.

The chain employs TRBV5-6 and TRBJ2-5, with TRBD1 identical over 7 bases. V lost 3 bases and J lost 5; bases outside the gene matches: 10. This CDR3 comprises 15 residues. Germline V gene lookup returns CDR1 SGHDT and CDR2 YYEEEE. The CDR3 DNA reads as TGTGCCAGCAGCTCAGACAGGGTGAAGACGGAGACCCAGTACTTC. Translation gives CASSSDRVKTETQYF.

This clone was seen only once. The chain links TRBV28 to TRBJ2-7; no reliable D call. This CDR3 has 11 amino acids. Germline CDR1 is MDHEN and CDR2 is SYDVKM. V was clipped by 5 bases and J by 4 bases, with 6 bases between them. CDR3 DNA: TGTGCCAGCAGTGTCTCTTACGAGCAGTACTTC. The encoded protein is CASSVSYEQYF.

This chain connects TRBV18 to TRBJ2-3, with 9 bases matching TRBD1. Germline CDR1 KGHSH, CDR2 LQKENI. Trimming took 3 bases from V and 6 from J; bases not matched to a gene: 7. The CDR3 length is 15 residues. The CDR3 region has the DNA TGTGCCAGCTCACCGGCGGGACAGGGAGGGGATACGCAGTATTTT. This encodes CASSPAGQGGDTQYF.

This clone has more than one count but fewer than ten. V usage is TRBV19 and J usage is TRBJ1-2; D is perhaps TRBD1 (6 bases). Germline V gene lookup returns CDR1 LNHDA and CDR2 SQIVND (reference sequence). The CDR3 totals 12 residues. Trimming stripped 7 bases from V and 8 bases from J, with 14 bases between. The CDR3 sequence: CASKQGTLGYTF. The CDR3 DNA reads TGTGCCAGTAAGCAGGGGACCCTCGGCTACACCTTC.

About this clone itself: The sample carries other DNA sequences with the same CDR3. The rearrangement uses TRBV5-6 and TRBJ2-7; weak D call: TRBD1 (5 bases). Trimming cost V 4 bases and J 3 bases, with 14 bases left between them. The CDR3 runs 14 residues. CDR1 and CDR2 from the germline V gene are SGHDT and YYEEEE. The CDR3 bases are TGTGCCAGCAGCCTGCGGCAGGGTGGCTACGAGCAGTACTTC. It encodes CASSLRQGGYEQYF.

The gene calls are TRBV7-3 and TRBJ2-1, with TRBD2 matching over 8 bases. The CDR3 is made up of 15 amino acids. Looked up from germline, CDR1 is SGHTA and CDR2 is FQGTGA. J was trimmed by 10 bases and V by 4 bases; bases with no gene match: 12. CDR3 in DNA: TGTGCCAGCAGCTGGGTCGGGACTAGGGTGCAGGAGCAGTTCTTC. Amino acid sequence: CASSWVGTRVQEQFF.

This clone showed up just a few times. The chain couples TRBV5-1 to TRBJ2-7; the D gene is possibly TRBD1 (5 bases). V was shortened by 2 bases and J by 0 bases, with 15 bases between the two germline ends. CDR3 length equals 16 residues. Germline CDR1 SGHRS, CDR2 YFSETQ. The CDR3 loop reads CASSFLPGANSYEQYF. The CDR3 nucleotides are TGCGCCAGCAGCTTTCTGCCTGGGGCGAACTCCTACGAGCAGTACTTC.

The chain recombines TRBV3-1 (or the pseudogene TRBV3-2) with TRBJ2-3; D is perhaps TRBD1 (6 bases). The germline V gene encodes CDR1 LGHDT and CDR2 YNNKEL (reference sequence). Trimming pared 0 bases from V and 1 base from J, leaving 14 bases between. This CDR3 is 17 amino acids long. The CDR3 sequence: CASSQEYPYRGTDTQYF. CDR3 DNA sequence: TGTGCCAGCAGCCAAGAATACCCTTACAGGGGCACAGATACGCAGTATTTT.

The gene calls are TRBV7-2 and TRBJ2-1, with 10 bases identical to TRBD2. Germline V gene sequence: CDR1 SGHTA, CDR2 FQGNSA. Trimming removed 6 bases from V and 3 bases from J; junction bases left unmatched: 5. The CDR3 is 15 amino acids. The CDR3 loop reads CASSNLAGVYNEQFF. The CDR3 DNA follows: TGTGCCAGCAGTAATCTAGCGGGAGTCTACAATGAGCAGTTCTTC.

The genes are TRBV6-5 and TRBJ2-1, with TRBD1 identical over 7 bases. V lost 7 bases, J lost 3 bases, and 3 bases stayed unmatched. The CDR3 length is 13 residues. Germline CDR1 and CDR2: MNHEY and SVGAGI. CDR3 nucleotides: TGTGCCAGCACCACAGGGGTCTACAATGAGCAGTTCTTC. Its protein product is CASTTGVYNEQFF.

This clone was observed a few times. The chain couples TRBV6-5 to TRBJ1-3, with D perhaps TRBD1 (5 bases). The length of the CDR3 is 15 residues. V was clipped by 10 bases and J by 0 bases, with 16 bases between them. Germline values: CDR1 MNHEY, CDR2 SVGAGI. CDR3 region: CATMGQFFSGNTIYF. The CDR3 DNA reads TGTGCCACCATGGGGCAGTTTTTCTCTGGAAACACCATATATTTT.

In its sample, this clone was seen a few times. The chain combines TRBV18 with TRBJ2-3; D gene uncertain. This CDR3 comprises 14 residues. CDR1 is KGHSH and CDR2 is LQKENI in the germline V gene. Trimming removed 3 bases at V and 1 base at J, with 8 bases between. Here the CDR3 DNA reads TGTGCCAGCTCACCTAACCGGGGCACAGATACGCAGTATTTT. Protein product: CASSPNRGTDTQYF.

The V call is TRBV24-1, the J call TRBJ2-3; TRBD2 matches 11 bases. The germline V gene has CDR1 KGHDR and CDR2 SFDVKD. The CDR3 runs to 16 residues. With 0 bases clipped from V and 5 bases from J, the junction kept 3 bases outside the gene matches. CDR3 residues: CATSDLGLAGGDTQYF. CDR3 bases: TGTGCCACCAGTGATTTGGGTCTAGCGGGGGGAGATACGCAGTATTTT.

The chain has TRBV5-5 and TRBJ2-2, with D possibly matching TRBD1 (6 bases). Per the germline V gene, CDR1 is SGHKS and CDR2 is YYEKEE (reference sequence). Between the trimmed V and J ends, which lost 2 bases and 5 bases, there was a span of 13 bases. The CDR3 is 15 amino acids. This CDR3 is CASSFSDSPTGELFF. The DNA of the CDR3 is TGTGCCAGCAGCTTTTCGGACAGTCCTACCGGGGAGCTGTTTTTT. The full variable domain, in which reference TRBV5-5 and TRBJ2-2 provide the parts outside the CDR3, is DAGVTQSPTHLIKTRGQQVTLRCSPISGHKSVSWYQQVLGQGPQFIFQYYEKEERGRGNFPDRFSARQFPNYSSELNVNALLLGDSALYLCASSFSDSPTGELFFGEGSRLTVL.

The chain links TRBV6-5 to TRBJ2-1, with D maybe TRBD1 (5 bases). From germline, CDR1 is MNHEY and CDR2 SVGAGI. With 3 bases removed from V and 0 bases from J, the gap between germline ends came to 9 bases. This CDR3 comprises 15 residues. The DNA of the CDR3 is TGTGCCAGCAGTTATGGGGCGAGCTCCTACAATGAGCAGTTCTTC. Its translation: CASSYGASSYNEQFF.

A few counts support this clone. The rearrangement uses TRBV27 and TRBJ2-7; D is unclear. In germline, CDR1 is MNHEY, CDR2 SMNVEV (reference sequence). The CDR3 totals 12 residues. V was cut by 8 bases and J by 3 bases, with 11 bases left in between. The CDR3: CASRGDYYEQYF. DNA of the CDR3: TGTGCCAGCCGCGGAGATTACTACGAGCAGTACTTC.

The chain combines TRBV28 with TRBJ2-7; TRBD1 might be the D (6 bases). This CDR3 region has 13 residues. V lost 5 bases, J lost 3 bases, and 11 bases lay in between. The V gene's germline CDR1 is MDHEN and CDR2 SYDVKM. The CDR3 nucleotides read TGTGCCAGCAGTCTAGGACAGATCTACGAGCAGTACTTC. It yields the protein CASSLGQIYEQYF. The full variable domain, in which reference TRBV28 and TRBJ2-7 provide the parts outside the CDR3, is DVKVTQSSRYLVKRTGEKVFLECVQDMDHENMFWYRQDPGLGLRLIYFSYDVKMKEKGDIPEGYSVSREKKERFSLILESASTNQTSMYLCASSLGQIYEQYFGPGTRLTVT.